This T cell receptor (beta chain) was sequenced for a study of CD8 T cells in Susac syndrome. After extraction with the RNeasy kit, roughly 0.5 to 1 ug of the RNA was reverse transcribed using random hexamers. An immunoSEQ multiplex PCR amplified TCR beta CDR3 over 54 Vbeta and 13 Jbeta. TCRdb called the immunoSEQ multiplex PCR reads again in MiXCR, with one record for every CDR3 protein. The sample records about 180,000 distinct CDR3 sequences, about 94% being singletons. The CDR3 sequence is 13 residues long. The V end was cut by 2 bases, the J end by 12 bases, with 16 bases between. The germline gives CDR1 SGHTA, CDR2 FQGTGA. CD8+ and CD4+ T cells circulating in blood were sequenced for TCR beta. Relapsing-remitting disease, either stable or active, was present in the multiple sclerosis controls, who were treatment-naive patients. Negative isolation was used for CD8+ and CD4+ T cells, and FACS enrichment was applied to TEMRA cells.

The specimen was CD4+ T cells from PBMCs. The chain employs TRBV7-3 and TRBJ2-5, with D possibly TRBD2 on 6 matching bases. The TCR was taken from a human donor with multiple sclerosis. This CDR3 reads CASSLSSGTEEYF. The CDR3 DNA reads as TGTGCCAGCAGCTTATCTTCCGGGACTGAAGAGTACTTC.